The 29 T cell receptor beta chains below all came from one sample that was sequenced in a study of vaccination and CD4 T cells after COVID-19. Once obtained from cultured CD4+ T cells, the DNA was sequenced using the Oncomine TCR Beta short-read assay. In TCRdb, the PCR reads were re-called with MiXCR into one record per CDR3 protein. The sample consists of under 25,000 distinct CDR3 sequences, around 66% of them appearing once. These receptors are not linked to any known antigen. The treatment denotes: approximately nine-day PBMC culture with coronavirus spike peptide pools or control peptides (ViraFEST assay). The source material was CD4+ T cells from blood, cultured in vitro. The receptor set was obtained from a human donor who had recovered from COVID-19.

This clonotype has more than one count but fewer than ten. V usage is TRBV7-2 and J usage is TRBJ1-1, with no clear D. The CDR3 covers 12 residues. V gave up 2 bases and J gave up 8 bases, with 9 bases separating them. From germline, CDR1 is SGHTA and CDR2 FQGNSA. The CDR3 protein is CASSLSGMEAFF. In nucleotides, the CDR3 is TGTGCCAGCAGCTTAAGTGGAATGGAAGCTTTCTTT.

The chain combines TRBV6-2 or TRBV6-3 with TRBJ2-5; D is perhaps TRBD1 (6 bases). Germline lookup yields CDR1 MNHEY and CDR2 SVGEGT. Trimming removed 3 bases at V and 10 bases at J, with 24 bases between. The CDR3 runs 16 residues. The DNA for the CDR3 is TGTGCCAGCAGTTATTGGGACAAGGGATGGGGTAGCGACCAGTACTTC. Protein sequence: CASSYWDKGWGSDQYF.

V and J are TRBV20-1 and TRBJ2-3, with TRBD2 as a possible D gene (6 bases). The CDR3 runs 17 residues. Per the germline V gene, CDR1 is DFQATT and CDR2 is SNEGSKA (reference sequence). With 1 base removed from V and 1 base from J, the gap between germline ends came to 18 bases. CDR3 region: CSARGRSGPSGTDTQYF. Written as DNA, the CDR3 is TGCAGTGCTAGAGGTAGGAGCGGGCCCTCCGGCACAGATACGCAGTATTTT.

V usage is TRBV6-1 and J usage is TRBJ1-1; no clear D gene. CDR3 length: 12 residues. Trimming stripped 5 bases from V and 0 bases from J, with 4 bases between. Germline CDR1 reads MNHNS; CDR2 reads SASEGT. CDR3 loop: CASSPLNTEAFF. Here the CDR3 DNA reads TGTGCCAGCAGTCCCCTGAACACTGAAGCTTTCTTT.

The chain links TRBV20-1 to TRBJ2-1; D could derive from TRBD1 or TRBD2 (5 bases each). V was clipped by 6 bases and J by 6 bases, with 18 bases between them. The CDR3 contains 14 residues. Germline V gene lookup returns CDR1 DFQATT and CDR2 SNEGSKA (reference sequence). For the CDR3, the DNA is TGCAGTGCGTCGGGACCCGGGGTGGGCAATGAGCAGTTCTTC. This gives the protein CSASGPGVGNEQFF.

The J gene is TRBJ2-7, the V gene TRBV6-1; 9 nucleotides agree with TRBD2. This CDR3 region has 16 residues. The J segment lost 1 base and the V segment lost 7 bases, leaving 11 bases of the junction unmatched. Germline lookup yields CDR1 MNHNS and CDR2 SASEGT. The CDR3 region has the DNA TGTGCCAGCACCCCCTCGGACACTAGCGGGTCCTACGAGCAGTACTTC. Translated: CASTPSDTSGSYEQYF.

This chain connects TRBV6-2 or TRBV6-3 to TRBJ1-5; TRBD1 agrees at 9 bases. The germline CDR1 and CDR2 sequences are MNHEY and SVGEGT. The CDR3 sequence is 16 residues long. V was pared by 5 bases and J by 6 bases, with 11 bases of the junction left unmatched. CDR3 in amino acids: CASSRITGGLGQPQHF. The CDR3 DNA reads TGTGCCAGCAGTCGGATTACAGGGGGCTTGGGTCAGCCCCAGCATTTT.

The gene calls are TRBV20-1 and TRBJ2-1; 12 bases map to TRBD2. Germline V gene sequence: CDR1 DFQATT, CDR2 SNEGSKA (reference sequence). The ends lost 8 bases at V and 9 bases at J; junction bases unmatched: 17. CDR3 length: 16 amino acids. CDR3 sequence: CSTYKPGTSGLREQFF. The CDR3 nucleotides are TGCAGTACTTACAAACCCGGGACTAGCGGGCTTCGTGAGCAGTTCTTC.

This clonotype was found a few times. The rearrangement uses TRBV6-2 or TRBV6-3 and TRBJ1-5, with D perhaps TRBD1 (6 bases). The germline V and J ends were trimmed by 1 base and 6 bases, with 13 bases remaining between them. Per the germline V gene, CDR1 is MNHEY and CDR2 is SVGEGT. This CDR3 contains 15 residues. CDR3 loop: CASSYLQGRGQPQHF. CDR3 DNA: TGTGCCAGCAGTTACTTGCAGGGGAGAGGTCAGCCCCAGCATTTT.

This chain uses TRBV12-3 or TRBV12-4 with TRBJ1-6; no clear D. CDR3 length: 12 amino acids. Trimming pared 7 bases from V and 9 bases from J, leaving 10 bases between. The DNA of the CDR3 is TGTGCCAGCACCACCTTGGGTTCACCCCTCCACTTT. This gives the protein CASTTLGSPLHF.

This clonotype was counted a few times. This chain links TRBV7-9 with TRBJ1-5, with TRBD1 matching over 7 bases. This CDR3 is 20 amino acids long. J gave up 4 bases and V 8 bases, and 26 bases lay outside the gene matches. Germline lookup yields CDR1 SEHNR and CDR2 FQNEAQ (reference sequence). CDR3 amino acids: CASPQATRAQGPTLNQPQHF. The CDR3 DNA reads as TGTGCCAGCCCGCAAGCCACCCGAGCACAGGGGCCGACTTTAAATCAGCCCCAGCATTTT.

In DNA, the CDR3 is TGTGCCAGCAGTTACACGCAGCGGGAATTTGAAGCTTTCTTT. Amino acids: CASSYTQREFEAFF. This chain uses TRBV6-5 with TRBJ1-1; D unresolved. Germline CDR1 MNHEY, CDR2 SVGAGI. V lost 2 bases and J 7 bases, leaving 14 bases between the germline ends. The CDR3 loop spans 14 amino acids.

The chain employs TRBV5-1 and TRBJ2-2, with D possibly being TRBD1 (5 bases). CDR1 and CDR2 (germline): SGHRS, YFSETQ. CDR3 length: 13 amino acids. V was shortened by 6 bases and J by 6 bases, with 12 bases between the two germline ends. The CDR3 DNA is TGCGCCAGCACAATAGGGGTTTCCGGGGAGCTGTTTTTT. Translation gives CASTIGVSGELFF. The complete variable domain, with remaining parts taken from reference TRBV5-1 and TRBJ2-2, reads KAGVTQTPRYLIKTRGQQVTLSCSPISGHRSVSWYQQTPGQGLQFLFEYFSETQRNKGNFPGRFSGRQFSNSRSEMNVSTLELGDSALYLCASTIGVSGELFFGEGSRLTVL.

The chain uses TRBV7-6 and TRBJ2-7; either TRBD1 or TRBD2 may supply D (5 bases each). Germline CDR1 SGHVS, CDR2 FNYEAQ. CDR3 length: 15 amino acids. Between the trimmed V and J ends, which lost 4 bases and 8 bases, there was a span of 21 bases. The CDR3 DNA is TGTGCCAGCAGCTCCGAAGGGAGCAGGGTGGTGAAGCAGTACTTC. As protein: CASSSEGSRVVKQYF.

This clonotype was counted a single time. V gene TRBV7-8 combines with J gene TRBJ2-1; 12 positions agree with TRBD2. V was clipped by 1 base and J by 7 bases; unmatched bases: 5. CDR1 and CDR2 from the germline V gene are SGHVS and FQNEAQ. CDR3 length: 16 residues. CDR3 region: CASSLGLAGGDNEQFF. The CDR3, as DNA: TGTGCCAGCAGCTTAGGTCTAGCGGGAGGGGATAATGAGCAGTTCTTC.

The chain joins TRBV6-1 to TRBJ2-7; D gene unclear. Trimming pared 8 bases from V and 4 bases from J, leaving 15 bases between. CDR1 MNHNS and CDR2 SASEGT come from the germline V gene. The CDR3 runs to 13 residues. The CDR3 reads CASFSPNRYEQYF. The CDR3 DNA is TGTGCCAGCTTTTCACCCAACCGGTACGAGCAGTACTTC.

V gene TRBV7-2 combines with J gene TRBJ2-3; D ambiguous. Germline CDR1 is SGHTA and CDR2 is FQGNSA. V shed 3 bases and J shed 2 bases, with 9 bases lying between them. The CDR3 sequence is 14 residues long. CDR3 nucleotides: TGTGCCAGCAGCTTCAGCTGGAACACAGATACGCAGTATTTT. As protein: CASSFSWNTDTQYF.

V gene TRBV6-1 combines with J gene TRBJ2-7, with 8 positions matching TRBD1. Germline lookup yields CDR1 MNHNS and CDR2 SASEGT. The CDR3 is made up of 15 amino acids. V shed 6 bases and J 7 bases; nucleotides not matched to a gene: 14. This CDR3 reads CASRLSRQGLWEQYF. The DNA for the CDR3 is TGTGCCAGCAGACTTTCAAGACAGGGGTTATGGGAGCAGTACTTC.

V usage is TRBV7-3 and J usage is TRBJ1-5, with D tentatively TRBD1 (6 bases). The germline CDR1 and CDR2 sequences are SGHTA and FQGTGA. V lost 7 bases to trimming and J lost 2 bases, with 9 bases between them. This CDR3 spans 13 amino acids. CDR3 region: CASTYRGNQPQHF. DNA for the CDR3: TGTGCCAGCACGTACAGGGGCAATCAGCCCCAGCATTTT.

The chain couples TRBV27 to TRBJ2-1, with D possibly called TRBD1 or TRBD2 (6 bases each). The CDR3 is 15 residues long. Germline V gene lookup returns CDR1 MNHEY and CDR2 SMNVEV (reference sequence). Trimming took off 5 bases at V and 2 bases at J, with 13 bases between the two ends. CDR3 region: CASSTPGAPYNEQFF. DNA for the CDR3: TGTGCCAGCAGTACACCGGGGGCCCCCTACAATGAGCAGTTCTTC.

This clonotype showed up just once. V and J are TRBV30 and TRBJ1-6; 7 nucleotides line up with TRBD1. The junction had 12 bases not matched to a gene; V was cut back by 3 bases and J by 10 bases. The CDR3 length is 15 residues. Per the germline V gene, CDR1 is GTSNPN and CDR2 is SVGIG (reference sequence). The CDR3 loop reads CAWRAQGGPRSPLHF. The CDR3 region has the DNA TGTGCCTGGAGGGCTCAGGGGGGACCTCGATCACCCCTCCACTTT.

The DNA for the CDR3 is TGCGCCAGCAGCCAAGAGGGACTAGCGGGAGCCTACAATGAGCAGTTCTTC. It encodes CASSQEGLAGAYNEQFF. The chain has TRBV4-1 and TRBJ2-1; 14 nucleotides match TRBD2. V was pared by 0 bases and J by 2 bases, with 0 bases of the junction left unmatched. The CDR3 has 17 residues. CDR1 and CDR2 (germline): MGHRA, YSYEKL.

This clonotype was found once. The CDR3 loop reads CATGGYDNEQFF. In DNA form, the CDR3 reads TGTGCCACCGGGGGTTACGACAATGAGCAGTTCTTC. The chain couples TRBV15 to TRBJ2-1; D is possibly TRBD1 or TRBD2 (5 bases each). V gave up 8 bases and J gave up 5 bases, with 10 bases separating them. The CDR3 is made up of 12 amino acids. The germline V gene has CDR1 LNHNV and CDR2 YYDKDF (reference sequence).

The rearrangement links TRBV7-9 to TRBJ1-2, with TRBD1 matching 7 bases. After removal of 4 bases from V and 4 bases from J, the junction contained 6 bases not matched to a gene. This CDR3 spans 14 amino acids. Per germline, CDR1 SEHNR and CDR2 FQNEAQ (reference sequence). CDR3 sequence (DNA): TGTGCCAGCAGCTCGATCCGGGACAGCTATGGCTACACCTTC. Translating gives CASSSIRDSYGYTF.

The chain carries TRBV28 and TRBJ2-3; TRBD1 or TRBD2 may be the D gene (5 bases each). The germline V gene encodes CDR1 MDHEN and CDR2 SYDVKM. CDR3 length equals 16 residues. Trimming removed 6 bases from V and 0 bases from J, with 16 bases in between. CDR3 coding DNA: TGTGCCAGCAGCCCTTCGGGACGAAGCAGCACAGATACGCAGTATTTT. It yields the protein CASSPSGRSSTDTQYF. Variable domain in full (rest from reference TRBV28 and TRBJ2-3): DVKVTQSSRYLVKRTGEKVFLECVQDMDHENMFWYRQDPGLGLRLIYFSYDVKMKEKGDIPEGYSVSREKKERFSLILESASTNQTSMYLCASSPSGRSSTDTQYFGPGTRLTVL.

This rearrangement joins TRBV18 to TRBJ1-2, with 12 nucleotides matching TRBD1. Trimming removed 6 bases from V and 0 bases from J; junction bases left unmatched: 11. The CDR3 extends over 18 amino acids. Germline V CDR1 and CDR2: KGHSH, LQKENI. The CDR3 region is CASSLQPGQGAPNYGYTF. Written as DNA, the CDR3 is TGTGCCAGCTCCCTTCAACCGGGACAGGGGGCGCCTAACTATGGCTACACCTTC.

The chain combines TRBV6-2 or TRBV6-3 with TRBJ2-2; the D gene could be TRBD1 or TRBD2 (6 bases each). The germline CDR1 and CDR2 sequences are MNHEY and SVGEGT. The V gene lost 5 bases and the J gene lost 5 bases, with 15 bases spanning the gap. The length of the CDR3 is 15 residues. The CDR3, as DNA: TGTGCCAGCAGTCGGGCCCGGGGGCCGACCGGGGAGCTGTTTTTT. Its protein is CASSRARGPTGELFF.

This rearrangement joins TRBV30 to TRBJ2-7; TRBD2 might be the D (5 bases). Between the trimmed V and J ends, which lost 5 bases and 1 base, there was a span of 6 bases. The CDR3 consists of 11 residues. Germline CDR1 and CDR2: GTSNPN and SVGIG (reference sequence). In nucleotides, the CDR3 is TGTGCCTGGCGGAGGTCCTACGAGCAGTACTTC. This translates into CAWRRSYEQYF.

The CDR3: CASRFAGAGANVLTF. CDR3 sequence (DNA): TGTGCCAGCAGGTTTGCGGGAGCTGGGGCCAACGTCCTGACTTTC. The chain recombines TRBV12-3 or TRBV12-4 with TRBJ2-6; 7 nucleotides agree with TRBD2. CDR3 length equals 15 residues. Germline trimming cut 6 bases from V and 2 bases from J; bases unmatched to any gene: 4.